This TCR beta chain appears in the sequencing data of a study of siplizumab effects on memory and regulatory T cells. Study observations and caveats: With siplizumab, mappable alloreactive CD4+ clones averaged around 70% Treg-derived, versus around 27% in controls. Both greater diversity than memory cells and a major contribution to the alloresponse seemed to characterize naive T cells.

About this clone itself: Its antigen is not known. In the same sample, other DNA sequences code for this CDR3.

Trimming stripped 4 bases from V and 7 bases from J, with 2 bases between. This CDR3 contains 11 residues. Germline V gives CDR1 SNHLY, CDR2 FYNNEI. Clones were read by immunoSEQ multiplex PCR, and TCRdb kept only the in-frame ones, dropping some. The repertoire holds 85,000 to 130,000 clones, with about nine tenths as singletons. The sequence was obtained from a human donor in good health. Some clones in this sample may be carry-over from other donors' samples. The source material was CD4+ T cells sorted from blood. This sequence joins TRBV2 and TRBJ1-6; D ambiguous. CDR3 amino acids: CASSANSPLHF. The CDR3 coding sequence is TGTGCCAGCAGTGCAAATTCACCCCTCCACTTT.